The present T cell receptor beta chain was sequenced within a study of technical replicates of blood from several donors. The V gene's germline CDR1 is ENHRY and CDR2 SYGVKD. V shed 10 bases, J shed 2 bases, and the junction held 18 bases outside the gene matches. The CDR3 covers 18 residues. Using immunoSEQ multiplex PCR, the repertoire was profiled, and TCRdb retains in-frame clones only, with some absent. In the table there are roughly 72,000 clones, 92% of which are singletons. The clonotype was recovered from a human donor in good health. Material for sequencing was T cells isolated from PBMCs. The chain recombines TRBV10-3 with TRBJ2-3, with TRBD2 matching 10 bases. CDR3 amino acids: CATRTGTLAGSVTDTQYF. The CDR3 region has the DNA TGTGCCACCAGGACGGGAACACTAGCGGGGAGTGTCACAGATACGCAGTATTTT.